Each of the 21 T cell receptor beta chains below was sequenced from the same sample in a study of cytomegalovirus exposure and HLA in healthy donors (dated by TCRdb to 2016 to 2017). Receptor libraries were prepared by the immunoSEQ multiplex PCR assay. The source is immuneACCESS, and TCRdb retained only in-frame sequences with V and J called. Part of the clones is not carried over; for the studies checked, unresolved V genes explain less than half of this, and the remainder is unexplained. Recorded for this sample are more than 95,000 clones; 90% to 95% of them occurred a single time. Less than 1.5% of the sample goes to the ten largest clones. Sequencing used PBMCs. The origin of the receptors is a woman aged 18-35 years in good health and CMV-seronegative.

The J gene is TRBJ1-5, the V gene TRBV19; 10 bases align to TRBD1. Germline V gives CDR1 LNHDA, CDR2 SQIVND (reference sequence). With V trimmed by 5 bases and J by 2 bases, 9 bases remained unmatched. The CDR3 runs 17 residues. The CDR3 coding sequence is TGTGCCAGTAGTTTCCGGGACAGGGGCAGAGGCAATCAGCCCCAGCATTTT. Its protein is CASSFRDRGRGNQPQHF.

V is TRBV2 and J is TRBJ2-4; 10 nucleotides align to TRBD2. The CDR3 spans 18 residues. Germline V gives CDR1 SNHLY, CDR2 FYNNEI. After removal of 7 bases from V and 0 bases from J, the junction contained 12 bases not matched to a gene. This CDR3 reads CASNENPGLAAAKNIQYF. The CDR3 region has the DNA TGTGCCAGCAACGAGAATCCTGGACTAGCGGCAGCCAAAAACATTCAGTACTTC.

The chain recombines TRBV30 with TRBJ2-2; 8 bases are shared with TRBD2. V dropped 7 bases and J dropped 0; count of bases not matched to a gene: 4. The CDR3 runs 14 residues. Germline V CDR1 and CDR2: GTSNPN, SVGIG (reference sequence). The CDR3 region is CAFRRGANTGELFF. As DNA, the CDR3 is TGTGCCTTTCGGCGGGGGGCGAACACCGGGGAGCTGTTTTTT.

J is TRBJ2-7 and V is TRBV10-3, with D possibly matching TRBD2 (6 bases). V lost 6 bases and J 7 bases, leaving 22 bases between the germline ends. The CDR3 covers 15 residues. Germline V lookup: CDR1 ENHRY, CDR2 SYGVKD. The DNA for the CDR3 is TGTGCCATCAGCACCGGGGACGTGGCCGGGGGAGAGCAGTACTTC. Translated: CAISTGDVAGGEQYF.

The V gene is TRBV4-1, the J gene TRBJ1-5; D is undetermined. CDR1 and CDR2 from the germline V gene are MGHRA and YSYEKL. Trimming stripped 4 bases from V and 3 bases from J, with 13 bases between. This CDR3 is built from 15 residues. CDR3: CASSLAGSYNQPQHF. The CDR3 region has the DNA TGCGCCAGCAGCCTTGCCGGGAGTTACAATCAGCCCCAGCATTTT.

This sequence joins TRBV7-8 and TRBJ1-1; D not resolved. Germline V gives CDR1 SGHVS, CDR2 FQNEAQ. The length of the CDR3 is 12 residues. The V end was cut by 0 bases, the J end by 5 bases, with 4 bases between. CDR3 sequence reads: CASSLAYTEAFF. CDR3 nucleotide sequence: TGTGCCAGCAGCTTAGCTTATACTGAAGCTTTCTTT.

The J gene is TRBJ2-2, the V gene TRBV19; D may be TRBD1 (5 bases). The CDR3 runs to 14 residues. The ends were cut back, 2 bases at V and 4 bases at J, with 8 bases in the middle. Germline V gives CDR1 LNHDA, CDR2 SQIVND (reference sequence). The CDR3 region is CASSIQGATGELFF. The CDR3 region has the DNA TGTGCCAGTAGTATACAAGGGGCCACCGGGGAGCTGTTTTTT.

This chain uses TRBV27 with TRBJ2-7; TRBD2 might be the D (7 bases). Deletions cut 4 bases from V and 6 bases from J, with 19 bases between. CDR3 length: 15 amino acids. CDR1 is MNHEY, CDR2 SMNVEV, per germline (reference sequence). The CDR3 loop is CASSYLGGRAPEQYF. CDR3 sequence (DNA): TGTGCCAGCAGTTACCTAGGGGGGAGGGCCCCCGAGCAGTACTTC.

The CDR3 coding sequence is TGTGCCAGCAGACAGGGACCGGGCTACGAGCAGTACTTC. It yields the protein CASRQGPGYEQYF. The chain recombines TRBV2 with TRBJ2-7; D may be TRBD1 (6 bases). The CDR3 is made up of 13 amino acids. The germline CDR1 and CDR2 sequences are SNHLY and FYNNEI. The V end lost 6 bases, the J end lost 3 bases, and 12 bases lay between the germline ends.

The V gene is TRBV7-9, the J gene TRBJ2-1; D is possibly TRBD2 (5 bases). Germline V gene sequence: CDR1 SEHNR, CDR2 FQNEAQ (reference sequence). The V gene lost 3 bases and the J gene lost 2 bases, with 20 bases spanning the gap. CDR3 length equals 18 residues. This CDR3 is CASSFIGSPGSTYNEQFF. For the CDR3, the DNA is TGTGCCAGCAGCTTCATAGGGTCCCCGGGAAGTACCTACAATGAGCAGTTCTTC.

The J gene is TRBJ1-5, the V gene TRBV6-5, with D perhaps TRBD1 (5 bases). CDR1 and CDR2 (germline): MNHEY, SVGAGI. CDR3 size: 12 residues. V gave up 8 bases and J gave up 3 bases, with 8 bases separating them. The CDR3 DNA is TGTGCCAGCGGGGGGGTCAATCAGCCCCAGCATTTT. Translating gives CASGGVNQPQHF.

The chain has TRBV15 and TRBJ2-5; 7 positions agree with TRBD2. Germline assignment: CDR1 LNHNV and CDR2 YYDKDF (reference sequence). This CDR3 is built from 14 residues. The J segment lost 4 bases and the V segment lost 4 bases, leaving 6 bases of the junction unmatched. Here the CDR3 reads CATSTRGGGETQYF. As DNA, the CDR3 is TGTGCCACCAGCACTAGGGGCGGGGGAGAGACCCAGTACTTC.

V is TRBV14 and J is TRBJ2-7; no firm D call. The germline V gene has CDR1 SGHDN and CDR2 FVKESK. V was trimmed by 6 bases and J by 0 bases, leaving 6 bases between them. The CDR3 extends over 12 amino acids. The chain's CDR3 is CASSLSSYEQYF. CDR3 coding DNA: TGTGCCAGCAGTCTAAGCTCCTACGAGCAGTACTTC.

V usage is TRBV5-5 and J usage is TRBJ1-4, with D maybe TRBD1 (5 bases). Germline-derived CDR1 and CDR2 are SGHKS and YYEKEE (reference sequence). V lost 2 bases, J lost 4 bases, and 12 bases lay in between. This CDR3 comprises 15 residues. CDR3 sequence reads: CASSFQGRGNEKLFF. The CDR3 DNA is TGTGCCAGCAGCTTCCAGGGAAGGGGTAATGAAAAACTGTTTTTT.

The gene calls are TRBV13 and TRBJ2-1, with 12 positions matching TRBD2. This CDR3 is 18 amino acids long. Germline V gives CDR1 PRHDT, CDR2 FYEKMQ (reference sequence). V trimming: 5 bases; J trimming: 0 bases; junction bases outside the gene matches: 8. This chain's CDR3 is CASSLRLAGVSSYNEQFF. CDR3 DNA sequence: TGTGCCAGCAGCCTTCGACTAGCGGGGGTGAGCTCCTACAATGAGCAGTTCTTC. The variable domain in full, with the rest retrieved from reference TRBV13 and TRBJ2-1, is AAGVIQSPRHLIKEKRETATLKCYPIPRHDTVYWYQQGPGQDPQFLISFYEKMQSDKGSIPDRFSAQQFSDYHSELNMSSLELGDSALYFCASSLRLAGVSSYNEQFFGPGTRLTVL.

This chain connects TRBV10-3 to TRBJ2-7; 9 positions agree with TRBD1. This CDR3 is 14 amino acids long. CDR1 is ENHRY and CDR2 is SYGVKD in the germline V gene. V lost 4 bases, J lost 3 bases, and 4 bases stayed unmatched. The CDR3 DNA sequence: TGTGCCATCAGTGCACCGGGACAGGGCTACGAGCAGTACTTC. Translated: CAISAPGQGYEQYF.

V gene TRBV19 combines with J gene TRBJ1-1, with D perhaps TRBD1 (5 bases). The CDR3 extends over 16 amino acids. The V gene's germline CDR1 is LNHDA and CDR2 SQIVND (reference sequence). The V gene lost 11 bases and the J gene lost 3 bases, with 25 bases spanning the gap. The CDR3 DNA follows: TGTGCCTCCCTTGAAGGGACTCGAACGGTGGACACTGAAGCTTTCTTT. This encodes CASLEGTRTVDTEAFF.

The V gene is TRBV15, the J gene TRBJ2-1, with 9 bases lining up with TRBD1. V gave up 4 bases and J gave up 3 bases; unmatched junction bases: 4. This CDR3 is built from 15 residues. The germline V gene encodes CDR1 LNHNV and CDR2 YYDKDF (reference sequence). Here the CDR3 reads CATSTRTGDYNEQFF. In DNA form, the CDR3 reads TGTGCCACCAGCACCAGGACAGGGGACTACAATGAGCAGTTCTTC.

This clone was seen more than once but under ten times. CDR3 in DNA: TGTGCCATCAGGAGGGACAGTACGAACACCGGGGAGCTGTTTTTT. Protein: CAIRRDSTNTGELFF. The rearrangement joins TRBV10-3 to TRBJ2-2; TRBD1 matches 7 bases. The ends lost 6 bases at V and 0 bases at J; junction bases unmatched: 4. There are 15 residues in the CDR3. Looked up from germline, CDR1 is ENHRY and CDR2 is SYGVKD.

The chain couples TRBV13 to TRBJ2-1; TRBD2 matches 16 bases. J was trimmed by 5 bases and V by 5 bases; bases with no gene match: 6. Germline CDR1 reads PRHDT; CDR2 reads FYEKMQ (reference sequence). This CDR3 region has 17 residues. CDR3 protein: CASSPGLAGGPHNEQFF. The CDR3 region has the DNA TGTGCCAGCAGCCCGGGACTAGCGGGGGGGCCACACAATGAGCAGTTCTTC.

The chain joins TRBV2 to TRBJ2-1; 16 bases fit TRBD2. This CDR3 region has 16 residues. V lost 6 bases to trimming and J lost 6 bases; unmatched junction nucleotides: 5. Germline CDR1 and CDR2: SNHLY and FYNNEI. This CDR3 is CASRPGLAGGINEQFF. CDR3 bases: TGTGCCAGCAGGCCGGGACTAGCGGGGGGGATCAATGAGCAGTTCTTC.